This T cell receptor (beta chain) was captured in a study of cytomegalovirus exposure and HLA in healthy donors. About the research overall: Most genotyped donors, about 81% of about 400, had Caucasian-associated genetic ancestry. Study-level points and caveats: According to a later analysis, donors in an Asian-associated ancestry cluster reportedly had fewer N-insertions than the 666-donor mean. Likely technical artifact: a cluster of highly shared sequence variants. Links to common viral pathogens appeared, in a later analysis, for several of the most significant clusters.

Only a few counts were recorded for this clone. Its specificity is unknown. PCR employed 60 Vbeta and 13 Jbeta primers. Method: immunoSEQ multiplex PCR; TCRdb's copy keeps in-frame clones and lacks some. The sample has around 96,000 clones, roughly 80% seen once. After removal of 4 bases from V and 9 bases from J, the junction contained 7 bases not matched to a gene. Germline CDR1 and CDR2: MNHEY and SVGAGI. The length of the CDR3 is 14 residues. The sequence was collected from a man aged 30 to 45 in good health and CMV-seropositive. The sequencing input was PBMCs. This chain connects TRBV6-5 to TRBJ2-4; 9 bases are shared with TRBD1. CDR3 sequence: CASSSPGTGSIQYF. In DNA form, the CDR3 reads TGTGCCAGCAGTTCCCCCGGGACAGGGTCCATTCAGTACTTC.